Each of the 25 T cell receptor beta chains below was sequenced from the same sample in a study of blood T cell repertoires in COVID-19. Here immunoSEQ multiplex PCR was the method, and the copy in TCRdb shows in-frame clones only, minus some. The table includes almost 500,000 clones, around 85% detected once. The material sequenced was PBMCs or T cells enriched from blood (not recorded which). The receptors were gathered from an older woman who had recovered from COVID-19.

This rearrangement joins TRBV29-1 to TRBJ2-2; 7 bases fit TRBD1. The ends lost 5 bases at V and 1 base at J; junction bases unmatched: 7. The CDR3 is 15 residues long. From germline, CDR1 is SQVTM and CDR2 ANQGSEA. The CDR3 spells CSVRDSGLNTGELFF. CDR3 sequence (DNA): TGCAGCGTTAGGGACAGCGGTTTGAACACCGGGGAGCTGTTTTTT.

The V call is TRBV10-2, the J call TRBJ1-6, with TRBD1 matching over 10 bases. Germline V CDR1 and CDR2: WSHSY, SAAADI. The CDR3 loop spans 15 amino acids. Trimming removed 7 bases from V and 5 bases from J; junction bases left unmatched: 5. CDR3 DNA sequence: TGCGCCAGCACCGACAGGGGGCGGGATAATTCACCCCTCCACTTT. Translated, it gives CASTDRGRDNSPLHF.

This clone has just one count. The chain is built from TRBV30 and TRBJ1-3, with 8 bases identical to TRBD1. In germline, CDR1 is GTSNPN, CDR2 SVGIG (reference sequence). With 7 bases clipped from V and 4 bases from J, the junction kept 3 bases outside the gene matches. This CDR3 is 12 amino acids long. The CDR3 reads CASDRVGNTIYF. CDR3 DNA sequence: TGTGCCTCGGACAGGGTGGGAAACACCATATATTTT.

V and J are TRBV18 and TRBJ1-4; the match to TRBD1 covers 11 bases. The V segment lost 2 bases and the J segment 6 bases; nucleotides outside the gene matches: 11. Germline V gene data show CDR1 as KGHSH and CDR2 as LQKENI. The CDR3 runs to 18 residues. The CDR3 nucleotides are TGTGCCAGCTCACCAAAGTTGGACAGGGGGCTGCAAGATGAAAAACTGTTTTTT. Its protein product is CASSPKLDRGLQDEKLFF.

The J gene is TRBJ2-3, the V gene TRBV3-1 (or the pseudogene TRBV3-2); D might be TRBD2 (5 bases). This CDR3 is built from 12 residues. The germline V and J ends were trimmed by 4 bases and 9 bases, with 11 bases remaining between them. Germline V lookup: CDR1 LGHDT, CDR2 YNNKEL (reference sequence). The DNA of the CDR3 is TGTGCCAGCAGCCCCGGGGTTCGGACGCAGTATTTT. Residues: CASSPGVRTQYF.

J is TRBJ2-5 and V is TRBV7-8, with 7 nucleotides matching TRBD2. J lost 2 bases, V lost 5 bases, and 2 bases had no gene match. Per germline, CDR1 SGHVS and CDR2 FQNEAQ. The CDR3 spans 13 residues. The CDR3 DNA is TGTGCCAGCAGCCGGCGGGGGCAAGAGACCCAGTACTTC. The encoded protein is CASSRRGQETQYF.

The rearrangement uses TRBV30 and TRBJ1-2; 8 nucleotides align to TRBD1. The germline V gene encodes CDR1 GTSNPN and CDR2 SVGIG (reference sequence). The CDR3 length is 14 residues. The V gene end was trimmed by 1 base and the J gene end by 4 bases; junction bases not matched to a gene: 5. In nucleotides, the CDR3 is TGTGCCTGGAGTGCCCAGGGGGCCGGCTATGGCTACACCTTC. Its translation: CAWSAQGAGYGYTF.

The CDR3 DNA reads TGTGCCAGCAGCCCTGAGGAGGGTACGGTTGGAAAACTGTTTTTT. This translates into CASSPEEGTVGKLFF. The genes are TRBV5-4 and TRBJ1-4; D gene uncertain. Per the germline V gene, CDR1 is SGHNT and CDR2 is YYREEE (reference sequence). This CDR3 comprises 15 residues. Trimming stripped 4 bases from V and 10 bases from J, with 20 bases between.

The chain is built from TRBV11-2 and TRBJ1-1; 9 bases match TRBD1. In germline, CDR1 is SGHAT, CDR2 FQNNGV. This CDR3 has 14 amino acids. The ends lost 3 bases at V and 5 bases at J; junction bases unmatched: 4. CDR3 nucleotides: TGTGCCAGCAGCTTGGGACAGGGAAGGACTGAAGCTTTCTTT. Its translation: CASSLGQGRTEAFF.

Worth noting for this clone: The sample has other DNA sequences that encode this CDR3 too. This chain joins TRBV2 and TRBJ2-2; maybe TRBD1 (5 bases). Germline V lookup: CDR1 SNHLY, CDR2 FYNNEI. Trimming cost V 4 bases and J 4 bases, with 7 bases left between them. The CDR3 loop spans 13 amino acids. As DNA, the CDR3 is TGTGCCAGCAGTGGACAGTCCACCGGGGAGCTGTTTTTT. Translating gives CASSGQSTGELFF.

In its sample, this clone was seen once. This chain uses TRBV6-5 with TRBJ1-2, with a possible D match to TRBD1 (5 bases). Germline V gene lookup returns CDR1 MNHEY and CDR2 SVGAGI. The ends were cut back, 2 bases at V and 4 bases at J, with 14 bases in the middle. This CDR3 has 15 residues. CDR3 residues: CASSYDGEGLYGYTF. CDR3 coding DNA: TGTGCCAGCAGTTACGACGGGGAGGGGCTCTATGGCTACACCTTC.

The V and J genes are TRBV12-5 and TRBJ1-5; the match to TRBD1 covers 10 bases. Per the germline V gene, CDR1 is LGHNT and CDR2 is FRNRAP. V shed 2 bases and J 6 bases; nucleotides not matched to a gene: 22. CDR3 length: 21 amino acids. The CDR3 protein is CASGLILTGGAKGSKGQPQHF. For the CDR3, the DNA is TGTGCTAGTGGTTTGATCTTGACAGGGGGCGCGAAAGGGAGTAAGGGTCAGCCCCAGCATTTT.

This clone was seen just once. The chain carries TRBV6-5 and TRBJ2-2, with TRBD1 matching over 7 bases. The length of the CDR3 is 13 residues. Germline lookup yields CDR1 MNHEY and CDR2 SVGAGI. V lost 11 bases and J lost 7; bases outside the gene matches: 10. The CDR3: CAGYRGSGGELFF. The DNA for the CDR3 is TGTGCCGGATACAGGGGCTCGGGCGGGGAGCTGTTTTTT.

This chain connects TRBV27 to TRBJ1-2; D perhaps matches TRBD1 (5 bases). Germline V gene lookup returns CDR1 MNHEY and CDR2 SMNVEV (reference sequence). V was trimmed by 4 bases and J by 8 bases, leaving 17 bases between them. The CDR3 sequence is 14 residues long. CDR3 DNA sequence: TGTGCCAGCAGTTCCCTCTCGGGGGTCGAGGGCTACACCTTC. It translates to CASSSLSGVEGYTF.

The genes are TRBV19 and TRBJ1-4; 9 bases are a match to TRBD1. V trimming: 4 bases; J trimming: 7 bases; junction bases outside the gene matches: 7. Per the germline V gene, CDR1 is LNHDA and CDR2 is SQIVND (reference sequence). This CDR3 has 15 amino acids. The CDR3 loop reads CASSTLTGGSEKLFF. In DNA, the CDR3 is TGTGCCAGTAGTACCCTGACAGGGGGAAGTGAAAAACTGTTTTTT.

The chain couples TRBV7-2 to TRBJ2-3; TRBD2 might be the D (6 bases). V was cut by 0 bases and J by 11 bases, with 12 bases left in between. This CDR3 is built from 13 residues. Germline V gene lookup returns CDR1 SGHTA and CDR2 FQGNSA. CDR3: CASSLAPGVGQYF. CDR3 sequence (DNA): TGTGCCAGCAGCTTAGCGCCGGGGGTGGGGCAGTATTTT.

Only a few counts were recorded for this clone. The chain's CDR3 is CASSAIGTGRGRQYF. The CDR3 DNA is TGTGCCAGCAGCGCCATCGGGACAGGGCGGGGGCGCCAGTACTTC. The gene calls are TRBV9 and TRBJ2-5; 9 positions match TRBD1. CDR1 is SGDLS and CDR2 is YYNGEE in the germline V gene. J was trimmed by 10 bases and V by 3 bases; bases with no gene match: 13. There are 15 residues in the CDR3.

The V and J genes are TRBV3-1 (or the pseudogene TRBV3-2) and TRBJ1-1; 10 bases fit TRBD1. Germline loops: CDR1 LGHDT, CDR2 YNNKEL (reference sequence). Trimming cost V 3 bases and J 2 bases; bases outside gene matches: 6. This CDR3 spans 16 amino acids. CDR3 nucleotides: TGTGCCAGCAGCCACCGGACAGGGGGATCTAACACTGAAGCTTTCTTT. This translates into CASSHRTGGSNTEAFF.

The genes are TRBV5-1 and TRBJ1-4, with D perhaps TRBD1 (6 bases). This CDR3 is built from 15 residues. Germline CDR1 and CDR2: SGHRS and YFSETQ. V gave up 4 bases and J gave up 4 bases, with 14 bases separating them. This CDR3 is CASSVLGGLNEKLFF. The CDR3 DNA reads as TGCGCCAGCAGCGTCCTGGGGGGGCTTAATGAAAAACTGTTTTTT.

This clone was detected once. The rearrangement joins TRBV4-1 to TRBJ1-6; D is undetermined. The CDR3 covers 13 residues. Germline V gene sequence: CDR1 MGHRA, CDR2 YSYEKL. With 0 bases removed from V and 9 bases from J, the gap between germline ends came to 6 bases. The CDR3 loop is CASSQDLLSPLHF. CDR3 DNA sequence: TGCGCCAGCAGCCAAGATCTCCTTTCACCCCTCCACTTT.

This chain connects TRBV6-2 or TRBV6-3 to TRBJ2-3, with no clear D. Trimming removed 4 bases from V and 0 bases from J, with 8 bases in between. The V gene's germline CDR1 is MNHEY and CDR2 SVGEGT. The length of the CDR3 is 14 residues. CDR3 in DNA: TGTGCCAGCAGTTCCTTCGGGAGCACAGATACGCAGTATTTT. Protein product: CASSSFGSTDTQYF.

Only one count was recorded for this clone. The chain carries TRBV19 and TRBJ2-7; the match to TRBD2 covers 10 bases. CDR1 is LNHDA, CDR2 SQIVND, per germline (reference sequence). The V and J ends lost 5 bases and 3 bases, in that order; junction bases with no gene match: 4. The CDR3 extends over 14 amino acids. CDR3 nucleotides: TGTGCCAGTAGTTCCAGCGGGGGGGACTACGAGCAGTACTTC. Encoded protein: CASSSSGGDYEQYF.

CDR3 coding DNA: TGTGCCAGCAGCCAGACAGGTGGATTGAGAAACACCATATATTTT. Protein sequence: CASSQTGGLRNTIYF. The chain joins TRBV3-1 (or the pseudogene TRBV3-2) to TRBJ1-3, with D perhaps matching TRBD1 (6 bases). The CDR3 consists of 15 residues. Germline V gives CDR1 LGHDT, CDR2 YNNKEL (reference sequence). V was pared by 3 bases and J by 5 bases, with 14 bases between.

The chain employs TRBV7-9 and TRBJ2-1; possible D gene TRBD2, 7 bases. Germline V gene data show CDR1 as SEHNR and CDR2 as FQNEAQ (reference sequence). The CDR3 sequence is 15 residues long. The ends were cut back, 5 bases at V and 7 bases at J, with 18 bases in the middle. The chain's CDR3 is CASSPPLGGPNEQFF. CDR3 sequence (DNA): TGTGCCAGCAGCCCCCCTCTGGGGGGGCCGAATGAGCAGTTCTTC. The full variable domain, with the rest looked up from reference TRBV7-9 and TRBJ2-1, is DTGVSQNPRHKITKRGQNVTFRCDPISEHNRLYWYRQTLGQGPEFLTYFQNEAQLEKSRLLSDRFSAERPKGSFSTLEIQRTEQGDSAMYLCASSPPLGGPNEQFFGPGTRLTVL.

The CDR3 DNA follows: TGCGCCAGCAGCCTCCCCTCGGGGCGGGGGGGCCGATTTGATGAGCAGTTCTTC. This encodes CASSLPSGRGGRFDEQFF. This chain joins TRBV4-1 and TRBJ2-1, with TRBD2 matching 9 bases. CDR3 length: 18 residues. Germline V gene sequence: CDR1 MGHRA, CDR2 YSYEKL. V gave up 4 bases and J gave up 8 bases; unmatched junction bases: 18.